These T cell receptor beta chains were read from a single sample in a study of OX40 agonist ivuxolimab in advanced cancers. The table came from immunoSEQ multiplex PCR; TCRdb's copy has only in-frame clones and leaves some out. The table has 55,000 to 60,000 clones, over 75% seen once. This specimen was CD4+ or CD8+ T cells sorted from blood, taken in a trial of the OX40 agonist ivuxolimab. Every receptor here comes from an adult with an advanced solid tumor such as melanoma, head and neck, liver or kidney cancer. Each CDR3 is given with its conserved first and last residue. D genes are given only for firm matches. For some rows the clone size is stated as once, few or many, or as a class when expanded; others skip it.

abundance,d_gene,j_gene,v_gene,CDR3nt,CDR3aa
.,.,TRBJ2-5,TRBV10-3,TGTGCCATCAGGTCGCCGCCCCCGAATTATGCGGGAAAAGAGACCCAGTACTTC,CAIRSPPPNYAGKETQYF
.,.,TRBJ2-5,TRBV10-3,TGTGCCATCAGTAACCGGGACTTGGAGTTAGAGACCCAGTACTTC,CAISNRDLELETQYF
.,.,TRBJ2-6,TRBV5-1,TGCGCCAGCAGCACGACAGGTGACTCTGGGGCCAACGTCCTGACTTTC,CASSTTGDSGANVLTF
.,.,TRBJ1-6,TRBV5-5,TGTGCCAGCAGCTTACCCCACGGGACGGTCCACTTT,CASSLPHGTVHF
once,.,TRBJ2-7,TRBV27,TGTGCCAGCAGTTTAGGGGGTGGAGGGCCCGAGCAGTACTTC,CASSLGGGGPEQYF
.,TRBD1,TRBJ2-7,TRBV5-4,TGTGCCAGCAGCGTGGCTGTGGGACAGGTGACGAGGGGATCCTACGAGCAGTACTTC,CASSVAVGQVTRGSYEQYF
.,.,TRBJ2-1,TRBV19,TGTGCCAGTAGTTCAGGACCCACCAATGAGCAGTTCTTC,CASSSGPTNEQFF
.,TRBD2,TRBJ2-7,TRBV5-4,TGTGCCAGCAGCTTGGACGCCGGGACTAACGAGCAGTACTTC,CASSLDAGTNEQYF
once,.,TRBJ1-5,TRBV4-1,TGCGCCAGCAGCCAAGATCAAGTATCGGTTTTGGGCAATCAGCCCCAGCATTTT,CASSQDQVSVLGNQPQHF
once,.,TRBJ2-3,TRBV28,TGTGCCAGCAGCGGCTCGGGCGGGGGCGCAACAGATACGCAGTATTTT,CASSGSGGGATDTQYF
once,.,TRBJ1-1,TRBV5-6,TGTGCCAGCAGCTTGGGAGCGAACACTGAAGCTTTCTTT,CASSLGANTEAFF
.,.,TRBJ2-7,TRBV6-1,TGTGCCAGCACCGTTTCCGGGACAAGAGACGAGCAGTACTTC,CASTVSGTRDEQYF
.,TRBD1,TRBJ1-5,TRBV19,TGTGCCAGTACCCCTCTTGACAGGGGGCATCAGCCCCAGCATTTT,CASTPLDRGHQPQHF
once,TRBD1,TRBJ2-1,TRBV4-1,TGCGCCAGCAGCCAAGGCTCCGGGACAGGCGAGCTCTTC,CASSQGSGTGELF
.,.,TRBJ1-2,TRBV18,TGTGCCAGCTCCCCTACAGCCAGTTCCTTGATCTATGGCTACACCTTC,CASSPTASSLIYGYTF
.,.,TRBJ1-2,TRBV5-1,TGCGCCAGCAGCTTGGGCCAACAGGGTCATGGCTACACCTTC,CASSLGQQGHGYTF
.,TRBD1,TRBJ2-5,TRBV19,TGTGCCAGTAGTATCCCCGTTCGACAGGGGAGAGAGACCCAGTACTTC,CASSIPVRQGRETQYF